This T cell receptor (beta chain) was retrieved from a study of vaccination and CD4 T cells after COVID-19. Study at large: Collection of post-COVID samples occurred a median around 94 days after diagnosis, spanning a range of 35 to 161. Overlapping peptides of the spike proteins of SARS-CoV-2, HCoV-NL63, HCoV-OC43 and HCoV-229E were used for cell stimulation. General study results and limits: Within the convalescent patients, a median roughly 86% of the SARS-CoV-2-reactive clones were ones that appeared only post-vaccination.

Cultured CD4+ T-cell DNA underwent Oncomine TCR Beta short-read sequencing. Genomic DNA extraction was carried out from cultured CD4+ T cells. From the PCR reads, TCRdb called clonotypes with MiXCR, one entry per CDR3 protein. The sample holds roughly 7,000 distinct CDR3 sequences, roughly three fifths seen once. This clonotype was counted a few times. Its specificity is not known. Specified treatment: roughly 10-day PBMC culture with coronavirus spike peptide pools or control peptides (ViraFEST assay). Pre-COVID-19 pandemic sampling (2011-2018) yielded the unexposed donor's CD4+ T cells. CDR1 and CDR2 (germline): DFQATT, SNEGSKA (reference sequence). This CDR3 has 14 amino acids. Trimming at V came to 8 bases and at J to 3 bases, leaving 12 bases not matched to a gene.

The sequence was obtained from a human donor in good health. J is TRBJ2-5 and V is TRBV20-1; 7 nucleotides align to TRBD1. The sequencing input was CD4+ T cells from blood, cultured in vitro. CDR3 amino acids: CSLKRPGGKETQYF. The CDR3 nucleotides read TGCAGTCTTAAAAGGCCAGGGGGTAAAGAGACCCAGTACTTC.